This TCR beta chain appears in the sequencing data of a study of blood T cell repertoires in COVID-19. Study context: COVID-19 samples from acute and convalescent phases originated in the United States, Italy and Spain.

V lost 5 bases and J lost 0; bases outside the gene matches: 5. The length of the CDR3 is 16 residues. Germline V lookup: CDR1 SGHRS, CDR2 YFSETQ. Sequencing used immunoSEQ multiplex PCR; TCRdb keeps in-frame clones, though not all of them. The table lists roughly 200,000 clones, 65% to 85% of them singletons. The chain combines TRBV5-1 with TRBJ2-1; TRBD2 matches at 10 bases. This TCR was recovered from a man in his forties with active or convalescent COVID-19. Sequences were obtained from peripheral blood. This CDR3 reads CASRTSGLSSYNEQFF. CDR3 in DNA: TGCGCCAGCAGGACTAGCGGGCTAAGCTCCTACAATGAGCAGTTCTTC.